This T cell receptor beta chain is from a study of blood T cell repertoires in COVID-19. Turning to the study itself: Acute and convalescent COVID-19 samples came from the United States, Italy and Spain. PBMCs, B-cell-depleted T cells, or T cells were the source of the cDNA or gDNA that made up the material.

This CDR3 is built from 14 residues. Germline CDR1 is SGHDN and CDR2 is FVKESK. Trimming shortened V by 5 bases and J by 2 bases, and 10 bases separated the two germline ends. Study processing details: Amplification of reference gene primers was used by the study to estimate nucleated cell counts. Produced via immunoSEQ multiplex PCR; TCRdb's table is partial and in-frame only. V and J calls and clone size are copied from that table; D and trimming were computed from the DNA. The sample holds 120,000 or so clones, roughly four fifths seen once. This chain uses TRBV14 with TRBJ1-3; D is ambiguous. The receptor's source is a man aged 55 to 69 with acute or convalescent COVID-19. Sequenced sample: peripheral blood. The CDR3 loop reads CASSFGSAGNTIYF. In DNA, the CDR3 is TGTGCCAGCAGCTTCGGGTCTGCTGGAAACACCATATATTTT.